The sequence of this TCR beta chain was determined in a study of blood T cells in healthy people across ages. Study-level background: The capture of about one barcoded beta molecule per two T cells was achieved by template switching. Study results and limitations: A strong correlation was seen between TCR beta diversity and naive T cell percentage. Compared with aged donors, long-lived donors showed fewer expanded clones, suggesting selection.

This clonotype was picked up a small number of times. Antigen: not known. The V gene's germline CDR1 is MGHRA and CDR2 YSYEKL. V gave up 6 bases and J gave up 9 bases, with 24 bases separating them. CDR3 length: 16 amino acids. Per sample, extraction of total RNA gave at least 5.5 micrograms in every case. Next came a second PCR, run for about 7 to 12 cycles, which used a sample-barcoded 5' primer along with a J-beta primer mix. TCRdb reprocessed the 5' RACE reads with MiXCR, giving one entry per CDR3 protein. The sample lists 1,500,000 or so distinct CDR3 sequences, around 59% occurring once. The chain has TRBV4-1 and TRBJ2-1, with D maybe TRBD2 (6 bases). Sequenced: blood. The receptor comes from a man aged 18 to 30 in good health. This chain's CDR3 is CASSQKLLALSPEQFF. In nucleotides, the CDR3 is TGCGCCAGCAGTCAAAAACTACTAGCTCTGTCGCCTGAGCAGTTCTTC.